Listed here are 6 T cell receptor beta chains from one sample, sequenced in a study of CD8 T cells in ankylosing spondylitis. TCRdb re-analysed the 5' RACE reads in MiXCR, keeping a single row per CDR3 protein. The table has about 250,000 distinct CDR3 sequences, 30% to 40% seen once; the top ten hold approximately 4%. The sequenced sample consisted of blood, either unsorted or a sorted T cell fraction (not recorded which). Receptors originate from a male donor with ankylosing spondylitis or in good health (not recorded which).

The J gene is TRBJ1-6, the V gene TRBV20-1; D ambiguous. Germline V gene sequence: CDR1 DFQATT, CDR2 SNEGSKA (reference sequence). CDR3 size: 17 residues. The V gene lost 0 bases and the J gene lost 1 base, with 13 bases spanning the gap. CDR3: CSARDLGARSYNSPLHF. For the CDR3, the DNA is TGCAGTGCTAGAGATTTAGGCGCTAGGTCCTATAATTCACCCCTCCACTTT.

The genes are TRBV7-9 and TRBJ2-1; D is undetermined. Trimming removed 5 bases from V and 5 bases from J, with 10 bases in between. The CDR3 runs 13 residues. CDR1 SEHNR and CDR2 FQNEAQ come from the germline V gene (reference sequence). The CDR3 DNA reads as TGTGCCAGCAGCGACGGGCTAGACAATGAGCAGTTCTTC. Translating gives CASSDGLDNEQFF.

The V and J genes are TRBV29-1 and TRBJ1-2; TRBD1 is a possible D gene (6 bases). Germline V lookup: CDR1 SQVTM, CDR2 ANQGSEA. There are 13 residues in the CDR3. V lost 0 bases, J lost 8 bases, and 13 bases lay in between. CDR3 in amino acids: CSVEDGRGGGYTF. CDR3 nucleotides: TGCAGCGTTGAAGATGGCAGGGGAGGAGGCTACACCTTC.

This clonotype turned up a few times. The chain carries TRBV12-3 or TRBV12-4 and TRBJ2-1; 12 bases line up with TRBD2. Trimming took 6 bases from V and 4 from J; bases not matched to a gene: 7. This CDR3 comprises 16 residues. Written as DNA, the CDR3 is TGTGCCAGCAGAATCTCCGGGACTAGCGGGTACAATGAGCAGTTCTTC. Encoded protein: CASRISGTSGYNEQFF.

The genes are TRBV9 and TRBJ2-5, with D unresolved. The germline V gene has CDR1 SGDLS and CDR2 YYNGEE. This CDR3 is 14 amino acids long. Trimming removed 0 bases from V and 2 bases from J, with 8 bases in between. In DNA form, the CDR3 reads TGTGCCAGCAGCGTAGTGCCGGATCAAGAGACCCAGTACTTC. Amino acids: CASSVVPDQETQYF.

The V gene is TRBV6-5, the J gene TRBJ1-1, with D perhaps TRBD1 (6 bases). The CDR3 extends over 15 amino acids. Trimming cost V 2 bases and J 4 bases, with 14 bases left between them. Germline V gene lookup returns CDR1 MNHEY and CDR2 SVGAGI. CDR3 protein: CASSYAGAEGTEAFF. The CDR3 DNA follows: TGTGCCAGCAGTTACGCGGGGGCGGAAGGCACTGAAGCTTTCTTT.